Each of the 22 T cell receptor beta chains below was sequenced from the same sample in a study of cytomegalovirus exposure and HLA in healthy donors. Use of 60 Vbeta and 13 Jbeta primers characterized the PCR. TCRdb's table, derived via immunoSEQ multiplex PCR, lists solely in-frame clones and lacks some. This sample has 180,000 or so clones, with 80% to 90% found just once. Sequenced input: PBMCs. The source of these receptors is a woman aged 18-35 years in good health and CMV-seronegative.

The J gene is TRBJ2-1, the V gene TRBV10-3; 7 bases map to TRBD1. This CDR3 has 14 residues. The trim removed 10 bases at V and 7 bases at J, leaving 13 bases unmatched. CDR1 ENHRY and CDR2 SYGVKD come from the germline V gene. The CDR3 sequence: CATQDRVVANEQFF. The CDR3 DNA reads as TGTGCCACCCAAGACAGGGTTGTAGCGAATGAGCAGTTCTTC.

The CDR3 DNA is TGTGCCAGCAGCTCAAACCCTCGGACTAGCTACAATGAGCAGTTCTTC. It specifies CASSSNPRTSYNEQFF. This rearrangement joins TRBV7-2 to TRBJ2-1; TRBD2 agrees at 7 bases. Germline loops: CDR1 SGHTA, CDR2 FQGNSA. After removal of 4 bases from V and 3 bases from J, the junction contained 9 bases not matched to a gene. This CDR3 spans 16 amino acids.

The chain employs TRBV7-9 and TRBJ1-1; TRBD1 agrees at 10 bases. J gave up 1 base and V 2 bases, and 1 base lay outside the gene matches. The CDR3 consists of 15 residues. Germline V gene data show CDR1 as SEHNR and CDR2 as FQNEAQ (reference sequence). CDR3 DNA sequence: TGTGCCAGCAGCTTAAGGGACAGGGGGAACACTGAAGCTTTCTTT. Amino acid sequence: CASSLRDRGNTEAFF.

The J gene is TRBJ1-2, the V gene TRBV29-1, with TRBD1 identical over 9 bases. The V segment lost 7 bases and the J segment 6 bases; nucleotides outside the gene matches: 15. There are 15 residues in the CDR3. CDR1 is SQVTM and CDR2 is ANQGSEA in the germline V gene. The CDR3 protein is CSGQLNRGHVDGYTF. CDR3 DNA sequence: TGCAGCGGACAATTAAACAGGGGGCATGTGGATGGCTACACCTTC.

V usage is TRBV7-2 and J usage is TRBJ1-1, with D tentatively TRBD1 (5 bases). V was pared by 5 bases and J by 1 base, with 8 bases between. The germline V gene encodes CDR1 SGHTA and CDR2 FQGNSA. The CDR3 loop spans 13 amino acids. CDR3 in DNA: TGTGCCAGCAGCATACAGGAGAACACTGAAGCTTTCTTT. Translating gives CASSIQENTEAFF.

V and J are TRBV5-1 and TRBJ1-1; 9 positions agree with TRBD1. J was trimmed by 1 base and V by 4 bases; bases with no gene match: 2. CDR1 and CDR2 (germline): SGHRS, YFSETQ. The CDR3 covers 14 residues. The DNA of the CDR3 is TGCGCCAGCAGCGTGACAGGGGGGAACACTGAAGCTTTCTTT. It yields the protein CASSVTGGNTEAFF.

The chain links TRBV5-1 to TRBJ2-1; 8 bases line up with TRBD2. Germline CDR1 is SGHRS and CDR2 is YFSETQ. The CDR3 is made up of 14 amino acids. V shed 5 bases, J shed 9 bases, and the junction held 10 bases outside the gene matches. CDR3 residues: CASRAGADVSEQFF. The CDR3 coding sequence is TGCGCCAGCAGAGCGGGGGCGGATGTTAGTGAGCAGTTCTTC.

This clone was seen a few times. The chain employs TRBV27 and TRBJ1-2, with TRBD1 matching 7 bases. V lost 6 bases, J lost 8 bases, and 9 bases stayed unmatched. Germline V CDR1 and CDR2: MNHEY, SMNVEV (reference sequence). This CDR3 has 13 amino acids. In DNA form, the CDR3 reads TGTGCCAGCAGATCCTTCGACAGGGCCGGCTACACCTTC. Protein: CASRSFDRAGYTF.

This rearrangement joins TRBV5-1 to TRBJ2-3, with a possible D match to TRBD2 (6 bases). V was clipped by 0 bases and J by 2 bases, with 10 bases between them. Germline values: CDR1 SGHRS, CDR2 YFSETQ. This CDR3 comprises 15 residues. This chain's CDR3 is CASSLVAGYTDTQYF. Here the CDR3 DNA reads TGCGCCAGCAGCTTGGTGGCGGGATACACAGATACGCAGTATTTT.

The CDR3 coding sequence is TGCGCCAGCAGCTTACGGGAGCCGAACAATGAGCAGTTCTTC. This sequence encodes CASSLREPNNEQFF. V usage is TRBV5-1 and J usage is TRBJ2-1; a possible D gene is TRBD2 (6 bases). The CDR3 loop spans 14 amino acids. V gave up 2 bases and J gave up 5 bases, with 11 bases separating them. In germline, CDR1 is SGHRS, CDR2 YFSETQ.

The rearrangement uses TRBV5-1 and TRBJ2-1; TRBD2 agrees at 12 bases. V lost 5 bases to trimming and J lost 6 bases; unmatched junction nucleotides: 9. The CDR3 spans 16 residues. Germline values: CDR1 SGHRS, CDR2 YFSETQ. The chain's CDR3 is CASSSLAGGAVNEQFF. CDR3 DNA: TGCGCCAGCAGTTCCCTAGCGGGAGGGGCGGTCAATGAGCAGTTCTTC. Using reference TRBV5-1 and TRBJ2-1 for the parts outside the CDR3, the full variable domain is KAGVTQTPRYLIKTRGQQVTLSCSPISGHRSVSWYQQTPGQGLQFLFEYFSETQRNKGNFPGRFSGRQFSNSRSEMNVSTLELGDSALYLCASSSLAGGAVNEQFFGPGTRLTVL.

The chain's CDR3 is CASLRSSSYEQYF. CDR3 DNA sequence: TGTGCCAGCCTCCGCTCGAGCTCCTACGAGCAGTACTTC. The rearrangement joins TRBV28 to TRBJ2-7; the D is unclear. This CDR3 region has 13 residues. Germline CDR1 and CDR2: MDHEN and SYDVKM. The V gene lost 8 bases and the J gene lost 0 bases, with 11 bases spanning the gap.

This chain links TRBV5-8 with TRBJ1-1; 8 positions agree with TRBD1. J gave up 0 bases and V 4 bases, and 11 bases lay outside the gene matches. CDR1 SGHTS and CDR2 YDEGEE come from the germline V gene. The CDR3 has 17 amino acids. The CDR3 sequence is CASSPDRALAMNTEAFF. CDR3 in DNA: TGTGCCAGCAGCCCGGACAGGGCGCTTGCGATGAACACTGAAGCTTTCTTT.

As concerns this clone: One end of the junction does not line up with germline, which may come from a read error. The chain is built from TRBV7-9 and TRBJ2-2; D call uncertain. CDR3 length equals 14 residues. Germline-derived CDR1 and CDR2 are SEHNR and FQNEAQ (reference sequence). CDR3 loop: CSSSFSGNTGELFF. The CDR3 DNA sequence: TGTTCCAGCAGCTTCTCAGGGAACACCGGGGAGCTGTTTTTT. Combining the CDR3 with reference TRBV7-9 and TRBJ2-2 gives the whole variable domain DTGVSQNPRHKITKRGQNVTFRCDPISEHNRLYWYRQTLGQGPEFLTYFQNEAQLEKSRLLSDRFSAERPKGSFSTLEIQRTEQGDSAMYLCSSSFSGNTGELFFGEGSRLTVL.

This sequence joins TRBV7-6 and TRBJ1-5; D unclear. The CDR3 length is 14 residues. V was shortened by 2 bases and J by 6 bases, with 11 bases between the two germline ends. Looked up from germline, CDR1 is SGHVS and CDR2 is FNYEAQ. In DNA form, the CDR3 reads TGTGCCAGCAGCTTAATGGGCTATGGTCAGCCCCAGCATTTT. Protein sequence: CASSLMGYGQPQHF.

The chain links TRBV14 to TRBJ2-7; the D is unclear. The germline gives CDR1 SGHDN, CDR2 FVKESK. V lost 4 bases and J lost 4, with 17 bases in between. The CDR3 has 15 residues. CDR3 nucleotides: TGTGCCAGCAGCCTCGGTATTTACTCAAGATACGAGCAGTACTTC. Its protein product is CASSLGIYSRYEQYF.

There are a few counts of this clone. This rearrangement joins TRBV19 to TRBJ2-6; TRBD1 agrees at 7 bases. Unmatched junction bases numbered 6, after V lost 4 bases and J lost 3 bases. The germline CDR1 and CDR2 sequences are LNHDA and SQIVND (reference sequence). The CDR3 extends over 16 amino acids. The CDR3 protein is CASSRKTGSGANVLTF. The CDR3 coding sequence is TGTGCCAGTAGTAGGAAGACAGGGAGTGGGGCCAACGTCCTGACTTTC.

The rearrangement links TRBV19 to TRBJ2-1, with 7 positions matching TRBD2. V trimming: 2 bases; J trimming: 7 bases; junction bases outside the gene matches: 17. Germline V CDR1 and CDR2: LNHDA, SQIVND (reference sequence). The CDR3 is made up of 18 amino acids. CDR3 residues: CASSIPPEGGRAINEQFF. The CDR3 bases are TGTGCCAGTAGTATACCCCCGGAAGGAGGGAGGGCCATAAATGAGCAGTTCTTC. Together with reference TRBV19 and TRBJ2-1, the CDR3 gives the full variable domain: DGGITQSPKYLFRKEGQNVTLSCEQNLNHDAMYWYRQDPGQGLRLIYYSQIVNDFQKGDIAEGYSVSREKKESFPLTVTSAQKNPTAFYLCASSIPPEGGRAINEQFFGPGTRLTVL.

The rearrangement links TRBV15 to TRBJ2-6, with 7 positions matching TRBD2. V was clipped by 0 bases and J by 1 base; unmatched bases: 0. Germline lookup yields CDR1 LNHNV and CDR2 YYDKDF (reference sequence). CDR3 length equals 16 residues. In DNA, the CDR3 is TGTGCCACCAGCAGAGAAGCGGGATCTGGGGCCAACGTCCTGACTTTC. Its translation is CATSREAGSGANVLTF.

The chain has TRBV6-1 and TRBJ2-1; 12 bases align to TRBD2. The CDR3 is 17 amino acids. Germline values: CDR1 MNHNS, CDR2 SASEGT. The J segment lost 7 bases and the V segment lost 3 bases, leaving 10 bases of the junction unmatched. The CDR3 region is CASSDFASSGRGNEQFF. The CDR3, as DNA: TGTGCCAGCAGTGACTTCGCTTCTAGCGGGAGGGGAAATGAGCAGTTCTTC.

This clone was found once. Other DNA sequences from this sample encode an identical CDR3 as well. The V call is TRBV6-5, the J call TRBJ2-2; 8 bases align to TRBD1. The CDR3 is made up of 14 amino acids. Germline V lookup: CDR1 MNHEY, CDR2 SVGAGI. V was clipped by 4 bases and J by 7 bases; unmatched bases: 5. The CDR3 sequence is CASSSRTGIGELFF. The CDR3 DNA reads as TGTGCCAGCAGTTCTCGGACAGGGATCGGGGAGCTGTTTTTT.

This clone was seen only a few times. The J gene is TRBJ2-7, the V gene TRBV7-2; D may be TRBD2 (6 bases). V dropped 2 bases and J dropped 4 bases, with 15 bases sitting between them. The CDR3 covers 15 residues. Germline V gives CDR1 SGHTA, CDR2 FQGNSA. CDR3 DNA sequence: TGTGCCAGCAGCTTACTCGGGAGCGTGATGTACGAGCAGTACTTC. The encoded protein is CASSLLGSVMYEQYF.